These 7 T cell receptor beta chains were all obtained from the same sample, sequenced in a study of graft-versus-host responses after intestinal transplantation. Profiled with immunoSEQ multiplex PCR; TCRdb holds only in-frame clones, not every one. Of about 40,000 clones listed, less than 95% were seen once; the top ten hold over 2%. The sample consisted of PBMCs, taken around 330 days after intestinal transplant. These receptors came from a human patient who received an intestinal transplant, so some T cells may come from the graft donor.

The chain employs TRBV5-6 and TRBJ2-7, with TRBD1 matching over 9 bases. V lost 4 bases to trimming and J lost 7 bases; unmatched junction nucleotides: 3. The CDR3 covers 12 residues. The germline CDR1 and CDR2 sequences are SGHDT and YYEEEE. CDR3 coding DNA: TGTGCCAGCAGCCGGGGACAGGGAGAGCAGTACTTC. Protein: CASSRGQGEQYF.

The chain combines TRBV6-5 with TRBJ1-5, with D tentatively TRBD1 (6 bases). The CDR3 has 15 amino acids. Germline V gives CDR1 MNHEY, CDR2 SVGAGI. Trimming left V 5 bases short and J 0 bases short, with 11 bases between. Here the CDR3 reads CASSPGQYSNQPQHF. The CDR3, as DNA: TGTGCCAGCAGTCCCGGACAGTATAGCAATCAGCCCCAGCATTTT.

The chain links TRBV7-9 to TRBJ2-3, with D possibly being TRBD2 (6 bases). The CDR3 spans 14 residues. Germline lookup yields CDR1 SEHNR and CDR2 FQNEAQ (reference sequence). V lost 5 bases to trimming and J lost 4 bases, with 13 bases between them. CDR3 coding DNA: TGTGCCAGCAGCCAGTCGACTAGTGCAGATACGCAGTATTTT. Translated: CASSQSTSADTQYF.

This clone has only one observation. The chain's CDR3 is CASSLWGTGGGYTF. The CDR3 nucleotides are TGTGCCAGCAGTTTATGGGGAACAGGGGGCGGCTACACCTTC. The rearrangement links TRBV27 to TRBJ1-2; TRBD1 matches 9 bases. V was pared by 1 base and J by 8 bases, with 5 bases of the junction left unmatched. From germline, CDR1 is MNHEY and CDR2 SMNVEV (reference sequence). The CDR3 covers 14 residues.

V gene TRBV7-9 combines with J gene TRBJ2-1; D perhaps matches TRBD2 (5 bases). This CDR3 comprises 12 residues. V gave up 6 bases and J gave up 9 bases, with 12 bases separating them. CDR1 is SEHNR and CDR2 is FQNEAQ in the germline V gene (reference sequence). In nucleotides, the CDR3 is TGTGCCAGCAGGGCGGGCCCCCCTGAGCAGTTCTTC. Translating it yields CASRAGPPEQFF.

The CDR3 nucleotides read TGTGCCAGCAGTGATTTAGCGGGAGGGCCCTTCTACGAGCAGTACTTC. Its protein product is CASSDLAGGPFYEQYF. V is TRBV6-1 and J is TRBJ2-7; TRBD2 agrees at 11 bases. This CDR3 has 16 residues. In germline, CDR1 is MNHNS, CDR2 SASEGT. Losses at the gene ends were 3 bases for V and 3 bases for J; bases not matched to a gene: 7.

CDR3: CASSGQRGNYEQYF. As DNA, the CDR3 is TGTGCCAGCAGCGGCCAACGGGGGAACTACGAGCAGTACTTC. This chain joins TRBV11-2 and TRBJ2-7, with D possibly being TRBD2 (6 bases). The germline V gene encodes CDR1 SGHAT and CDR2 FQNNGV. This CDR3 region has 14 residues. V lost 5 bases to trimming and J lost 3 bases, with 14 bases between them.